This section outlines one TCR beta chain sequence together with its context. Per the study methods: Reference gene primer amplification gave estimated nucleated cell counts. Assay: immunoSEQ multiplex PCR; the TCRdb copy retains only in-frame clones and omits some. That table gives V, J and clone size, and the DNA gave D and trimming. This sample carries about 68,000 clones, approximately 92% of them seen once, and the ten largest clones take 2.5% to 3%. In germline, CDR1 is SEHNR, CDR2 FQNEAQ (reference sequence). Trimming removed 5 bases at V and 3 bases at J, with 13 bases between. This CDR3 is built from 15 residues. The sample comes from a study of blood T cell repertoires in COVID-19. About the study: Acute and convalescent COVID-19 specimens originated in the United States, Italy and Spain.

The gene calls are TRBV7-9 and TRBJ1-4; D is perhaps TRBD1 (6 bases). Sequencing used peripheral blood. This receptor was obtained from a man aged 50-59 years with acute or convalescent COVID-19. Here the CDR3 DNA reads TGTGCCAGCAGCGTACAGGGATCGGCTAATGAAAAACTGTTTTTT. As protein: CASSVQGSANEKLFF.